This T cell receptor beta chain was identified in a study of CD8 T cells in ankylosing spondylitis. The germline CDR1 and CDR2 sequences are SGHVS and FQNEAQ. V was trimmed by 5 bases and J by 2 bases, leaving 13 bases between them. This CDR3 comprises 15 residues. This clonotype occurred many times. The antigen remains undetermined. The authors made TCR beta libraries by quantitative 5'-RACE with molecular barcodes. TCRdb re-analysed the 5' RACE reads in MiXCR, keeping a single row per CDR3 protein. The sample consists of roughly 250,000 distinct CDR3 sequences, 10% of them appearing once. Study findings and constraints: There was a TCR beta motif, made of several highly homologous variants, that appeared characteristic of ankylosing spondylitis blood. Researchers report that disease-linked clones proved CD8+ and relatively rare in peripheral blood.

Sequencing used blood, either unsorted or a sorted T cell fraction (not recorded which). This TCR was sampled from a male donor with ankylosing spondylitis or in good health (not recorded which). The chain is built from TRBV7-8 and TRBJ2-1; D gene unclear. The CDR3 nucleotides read TGTGCCAGCAGCCGTCAAGCACTACCCTACAATGAGCAGTTCTTC. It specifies CASSRQALPYNEQFF.